Below are 29 T cell receptor beta chains sequenced from a single sample in a study of blood T cell repertoires in COVID-19. Clones were sequenced by immunoSEQ multiplex PCR, and TCRdb holds only the in-frame ones, with some missing. Of about 180,000 clones in the sample, about 81% are singletons; the top ten hold about 12%. Sequencing used peripheral blood. These receptors were obtained from a woman aged 80 or over with COVID-19, enrolled during active disease.

The chain employs TRBV5-1 and TRBJ2-7; D is uncertain. The CDR3 runs to 12 residues. Germline CDR1 reads SGHRS; CDR2 reads YFSETQ. V was clipped by 3 bases and J by 0 bases, with 4 bases between them. The CDR3 here is CASSSVSYEQYF. CDR3 nucleotide sequence: TGCGCCAGCAGCTCTGTCTCCTACGAGCAGTACTTC.

The chain combines TRBV15 with TRBJ1-1; D is unresolved. With 1 base removed from V and 3 bases from J, the gap between germline ends came to 9 bases. Germline CDR1 and CDR2: LNHNV and YYDKDF (reference sequence). The CDR3 contains 14 residues. The CDR3, as DNA: TGTGCCACCAGCAGAGTTCCATTTGACACTGAAGCTTTCTTT. It codes for CATSRVPFDTEAFF.

In its sample, this clone was seen a few times. This rearrangement joins TRBV9 to TRBJ1-5, with 8 bases that match TRBD1. The V gene end was trimmed by 2 bases and the J gene end by 7 bases; junction bases not matched to a gene: 5. The germline V gene has CDR1 SGDLS and CDR2 YYNGEE. The CDR3 has 14 amino acids. CDR3 sequence (DNA): TGTGCCAGCAGCGTCGGACAGGGCGGGCAGCCCCAGCATTTT. Protein: CASSVGQGGQPQHF.

The chain combines TRBV19 with TRBJ2-5; 11 bases align to TRBD1. The CDR3 is made up of 16 amino acids. J was trimmed by 3 bases and V by 0 bases; bases with no gene match: 3. Per germline, CDR1 LNHDA and CDR2 SQIVND (reference sequence). The CDR3 sequence: CASSIDRDRGKETQYF. CDR3 in DNA: TGTGCCAGTAGTATAGACCGGGACAGGGGGAAAGAGACCCAGTACTTC.

CDR3 amino acids: CAIQDGTGTGELFF. In DNA form, the CDR3 reads TGTGCCATCCAAGATGGAACGGGCACCGGGGAGCTGTTTTTT. The V call is TRBV10-3, the J call TRBJ2-2; D not certain. The V gene's germline CDR1 is ENHRY and CDR2 SYGVKD. V was clipped by 8 bases and J by 4 bases, with 14 bases between them. The CDR3 is made up of 14 amino acids.

V usage is TRBV19 and J usage is TRBJ2-1; unclear D gene. The CDR3 runs to 13 residues. V was pared by 3 bases and J by 3 bases, with 6 bases between. Germline-derived CDR1 and CDR2 are LNHDA and SQIVND (reference sequence). In DNA form, the CDR3 reads TGTGCCAGTAGTATCTCCCGCTACAATGAGCAGTTCTTC. It codes for CASSISRYNEQFF.

This clone was recorded a few times. CDR3 DNA: TGCGCCAGCAGCCGACAGGGGCCGTCCTATGGCTACACCTTC. This codes for CASSRQGPSYGYTF. This chain uses TRBV4-1 with TRBJ1-2; 8 bases map to TRBD1. The CDR3 contains 14 residues. With V trimmed by 4 bases and J by 4 bases, 5 bases remained unmatched. Germline lookup yields CDR1 MGHRA and CDR2 YSYEKL.

This sequence joins TRBV19 and TRBJ2-3; TRBD2 matches 14 bases. J was trimmed by 5 bases and V by 4 bases; bases with no gene match: 20. The CDR3 is 21 amino acids. CDR1 LNHDA and CDR2 SQIVND come from the germline V gene (reference sequence). CDR3 DNA sequence: TGTGCCAGTAGTACCCCCTTTTTGGGACTAGCGGGAGAGTTAGCGAGAGATACGCAGTATTTT. Translated: CASSTPFLGLAGELARDTQYF.

The rearrangement uses TRBV9 and TRBJ1-6, with 9 bases fitting TRBD1. The junction had 8 bases not matched to a gene; V was cut back by 2 bases and J by 8 bases. Germline V gene data show CDR1 as SGDLS and CDR2 as YYNGEE. This CDR3 has 16 amino acids. CDR3 in DNA: TGTGCCAGCAGCGTCGGACAGGGGATCGGCGATTCACCCCTCCACTTT. This sequence encodes CASSVGQGIGDSPLHF.

V usage is TRBV18 and J usage is TRBJ1-2; 9 bases map to TRBD1. Germline lookup yields CDR1 KGHSH and CDR2 LQKENI. The CDR3 sequence is 14 residues long. The V and J ends lost 4 bases and 6 bases, in that order; junction bases with no gene match: 6. CDR3 sequence reads: CASSLTGGEDGYTF. The CDR3 nucleotides are TGTGCCAGCTCACTTACAGGGGGCGAGGATGGCTACACCTTC.

This clone was found a few times. The chain links TRBV6-5 to TRBJ2-7; D gene unclear. The CDR3 extends over 14 amino acids. With 0 bases removed from V and 3 bases from J, the gap between germline ends came to 9 bases. The germline CDR1 and CDR2 sequences are MNHEY and SVGAGI. The CDR3 reads CASSYSNSYYEQYF. CDR3 DNA sequence: TGTGCCAGCAGTTACTCGAACAGCTACTACGAGCAGTACTTC.

The chain links TRBV10-3 to TRBJ2-5; D unresolved. The CDR3 is made up of 14 amino acids. Germline V gene data show CDR1 as ENHRY and CDR2 as SYGVKD. Trimming removed 10 bases at V and 3 bases at J, with 18 bases between. The chain's CDR3 is CATQSFGGEETQYF. The CDR3 DNA reads as TGTGCCACACAAAGTTTTGGCGGCGAAGAGACCCAGTACTTC.

This rearrangement joins TRBV5-1 to TRBJ2-1; D gene uncertain. The ends were cut back, 0 bases at V and 7 bases at J, with 17 bases in the middle. Looked up from germline, CDR1 is SGHRS and CDR2 is YFSETQ. The CDR3 covers 16 residues. CDR3 sequence reads: CASSLVVRQAWNEQFF. In DNA, the CDR3 is TGCGCCAGCAGCTTGGTTGTCAGGCAAGCCTGGAATGAGCAGTTCTTC.

This chain connects TRBV5-1 to TRBJ2-7; no firm D call. This CDR3 comprises 15 residues. Germline CDR1 reads SGHRS; CDR2 reads YFSETQ. Between the trimmed V and J ends, which lost 2 bases and 5 bases, there was a span of 17 bases. The CDR3 DNA is TGCGCCAGCAGCTTCTCCCCGACCGGAGCCCACGAGCAGTACTTC. Translated: CASSFSPTGAHEQYF.

V usage is TRBV28 and J usage is TRBJ2-5, with D perhaps TRBD2 (5 bases). The ends were cut back, 5 bases at V and 2 bases at J, with 15 bases in the middle. Germline V gives CDR1 MDHEN, CDR2 SYDVKM. The length of the CDR3 is 15 residues. Here the CDR3 reads CASSEISGPQETQYF. The CDR3 nucleotides are TGTGCCAGCAGTGAGATAAGCGGACCACAAGAGACCCAGTACTTC.

The chain is built from TRBV3-1 (or the pseudogene TRBV3-2) and TRBJ2-1; 7 nucleotides match TRBD1. CDR1 and CDR2 (germline): LGHDT, YNNKEL (reference sequence). J lost 4 bases, V lost 0 bases, and 6 bases had no gene match. This CDR3 has 16 residues. CDR3 DNA: TGTGCCAGCAGCCAAGATGTAGGGACAGCTTACAATGAGCAGTTCTTC. Its translation: CASSQDVGTAYNEQFF.

The chain is built from TRBV10-2 and TRBJ1-2; unclear D gene. There are 14 residues in the CDR3. Germline V CDR1 and CDR2: WSHSY, SAAADI. V was trimmed by 7 bases and J by 0 bases, leaving 12 bases between them. The CDR3 bases are TGCGCCAGCACAGGCCCGCGAGCTAACTATGGCTACACCTTC. Amino acids: CASTGPRANYGYTF.

This chain joins TRBV11-2 and TRBJ2-7, with 7 positions matching TRBD1. The CDR3 is made up of 17 amino acids. Germline V lookup: CDR1 SGHAT, CDR2 FQNNGV. V lost 4 bases and J lost 4; bases outside the gene matches: 16. The CDR3 is CASSSDLGGWGQYEQYF. DNA of the CDR3: TGTGCCAGCAGCTCCGACCTTGGGGGATGGGGACAGTACGAGCAGTACTTC. Drawing the rest from reference TRBV11-2 and TRBJ2-7, the complete variable domain is EAGVAQSPRYKIIEKRQSVAFWCNPISGHATLYWYQQILGQGPKLLIQFQNNGVVDDSQLPKDRFSAERLKGVDSTLKIQPAKLEDSAVYLCASSSDLGGWGQYEQYFGPGTRLTVT.

V and J are TRBV7-2 and TRBJ2-1; TRBD1 is a possible D gene (5 bases). The CDR3 consists of 15 residues. V shed 1 base and J shed 4 bases, with 11 bases lying between them. CDR1 is SGHTA and CDR2 is FQGNSA in the germline V gene. The CDR3 sequence: CASSLGTQGYNEQFF. DNA for the CDR3: TGTGCCAGCAGCTTAGGGACCCAGGGATACAATGAGCAGTTCTTC.

The chain uses TRBV3-1 (or the pseudogene TRBV3-2) and TRBJ2-1; 10 bases map to TRBD2. There are 15 residues in the CDR3. CDR1 LGHDT and CDR2 YNNKEL come from the germline V gene (reference sequence). Trimming removed 4 bases from V and 4 bases from J; junction bases left unmatched: 4. Here the CDR3 DNA reads TGTGCCAGCAGCCCTAGCGGGGGAAATTACAATGAGCAGTTCTTC. Its translation: CASSPSGGNYNEQFF.

In its sample, this clone was seen a few times. The chain recombines TRBV19 with TRBJ1-1; no reliable D call. V was trimmed by 1 base and J by 4 bases, leaving 10 bases between them. Germline CDR1 is LNHDA and CDR2 is SQIVND (reference sequence). The CDR3 sequence is 14 residues long. CDR3 coding DNA: TGTGCCAGTAGTATAGTAGAGGGCTCCACTGAAGCTTTCTTT. It is translated as CASSIVEGSTEAFF.

J is TRBJ2-5 and V is TRBV19; 9 bases are shared with TRBD2. Unmatched junction bases numbered 11, after V lost 10 bases and J lost 2 bases. The CDR3 has 15 amino acids. The germline gives CDR1 LNHDA, CDR2 SQIVND (reference sequence). The CDR3 region is CATTIGLAGQETQYF. CDR3 DNA: TGTGCCACCACGATAGGTCTAGCGGGGCAAGAGACCCAGTACTTC.

The chain couples TRBV7-6 to TRBJ2-7, with D maybe TRBD1 (6 bases). The CDR3 covers 13 residues. V lost 5 bases and J lost 5, with 13 bases in between. Germline-derived CDR1 and CDR2 are SGHVS and FNYEAQ. The CDR3 bases are TGTGCCAGCAGCACAAGACAGGATCACGAGCAGTACTTC. Its protein is CASSTRQDHEQYF.

The chain employs TRBV11-2 and TRBJ2-4; 9 nucleotides line up with TRBD1. The germline V gene has CDR1 SGHAT and CDR2 FQNNGV. This CDR3 contains 15 residues. V lost 5 bases and J lost 6; bases outside the gene matches: 8. DNA of the CDR3: TGTGCCAGCAGCCGGGGACAGGGCAGGAGAAACATTCAGTACTTC. Translated, it gives CASSRGQGRRNIQYF.

This clone was counted between two and nine times. The rearrangement joins TRBV4-2 to TRBJ2-7; a possible D gene is TRBD1 (5 bases). The CDR3 is 15 amino acids. Trimming pared 5 bases from V and 0 bases from J, leaving 14 bases between. The germline V gene encodes CDR1 LGHNA and CDR2 YNFKEQ. DNA of the CDR3: TGTGCCAGCAGCGCCCAAGGGGCCAGCTCCTACGAGCAGTACTTC. This encodes CASSAQGASSYEQYF.

The chain carries TRBV7-2 and TRBJ1-2, with D possibly being TRBD1 (5 bases). Germline assignment: CDR1 SGHTA and CDR2 FQGNSA. Trimming left V 1 base short and J 6 bases short, with 12 bases between. The CDR3 has 14 residues. The CDR3 is CASSLVPGLDGYTF. CDR3 nucleotide sequence: TGTGCCAGCAGCTTAGTCCCAGGGCTGGATGGCTACACCTTC.

Only a few counts were recorded for this clone. The chain recombines TRBV27 with TRBJ2-5, with 7 bases matching TRBD1. Germline assignment: CDR1 MNHEY and CDR2 SMNVEV (reference sequence). The CDR3 spans 14 residues. J gave up 5 bases and V 4 bases, and 7 bases lay outside the gene matches. The CDR3 protein is CASSSQGVYETQYF. For the CDR3, the DNA is TGTGCCAGCAGTTCCCAGGGGGTTTACGAGACCCAGTACTTC.

This clone was observed once. This rearrangement joins TRBV28 to TRBJ1-2; no firm D call. V lost 3 bases to trimming and J lost 5 bases, with 4 bases between them. Germline V gene sequence: CDR1 MDHEN, CDR2 SYDVKM. The CDR3 length is 11 residues. The CDR3, as DNA: TGTGCCAGCAGTTTCAGATATGGCTACACCTTC. This encodes CASSFRYGYTF.

The rearrangement uses TRBV15 and TRBJ2-3; no reliable D call. There are 14 residues in the CDR3. From germline, CDR1 is LNHNV and CDR2 YYDKDF (reference sequence). Trimming removed 4 bases from V and 1 base from J, with 9 bases in between. Written as DNA, the CDR3 is TGTGCCACCAGCACAAGCAATCGCACAGATACGCAGTATTTT. This encodes CATSTSNRTDTQYF.